This T cell receptor (beta chain) was recorded in a study of CD8+CD57+ T cells in acquired aplastic anemia. Study-wide background: Sorted CD4+ and CD8+ cell DNA averaged about 3 ug. The study obtained 9 million to 13 million reads on average for CD4+ cells from healthy donors. Study conclusions and caveats: In CD8+ cells, Simpson's diversity showed no significant difference between patients and controls.

Concerning this clonotype itself: Its antigen remains unknown.

Researchers used genomic DNA as the template to profile TCR beta VDJ and CDR3. TCRdb reprocessed the reads via MiXCR and lists one record per CDR3 protein. The sample lists 200,000 to 250,000 distinct CDR3 sequences, approximately 35% occurring once. The sequence derives from a human donor in good health, serving as a control. The specimen sequenced was sorted CD4+, CD8+, or CD8+CD57+ T cells (not recorded which) from PBMCs.

DNA of the CDR3: TGTGCCATCAGTGACACTGGATCCACTGAAGCTTTCTTT. This gives the protein CAISDTGSTEAFF. The chain recombines TRBV10-3 with TRBJ1-1; no firm D call. V lost 3 bases and J lost 4, with 9 bases in between. The germline gives CDR1 ENHRY, CDR2 SYGVKD. CDR3 length: 13 amino acids.